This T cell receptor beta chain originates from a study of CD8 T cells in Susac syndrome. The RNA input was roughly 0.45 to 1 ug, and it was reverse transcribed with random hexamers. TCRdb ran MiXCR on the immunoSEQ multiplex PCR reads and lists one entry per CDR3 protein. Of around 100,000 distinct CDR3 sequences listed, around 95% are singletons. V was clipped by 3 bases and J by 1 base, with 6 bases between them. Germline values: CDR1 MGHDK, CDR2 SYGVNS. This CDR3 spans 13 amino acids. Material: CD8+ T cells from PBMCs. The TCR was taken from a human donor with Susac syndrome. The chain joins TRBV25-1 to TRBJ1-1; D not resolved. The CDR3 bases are TGTGCCAGCAGTGACAGATCGAACACTGAAGCTTTCTTT. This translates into CASSDRSNTEAFF.